Listed below are T cell receptor beta chains from one sample, sequenced in a study of cytomegalovirus exposure and HLA in healthy donors. TCRdb keeps only in-frame clones here, not all; method: immunoSEQ multiplex PCR. Counted here are under 250,000 clones, more than 75% occurring once; the ten biggest clones make up about 0.25%. Source material: PBMCs. All receptors come from a girl aged 2 to 9 in good health and CMV-seronegative. Both conserved end residues are part of each CDR3. D genes are given only for firm matches. Some rows have no size entry. The others give once, few or many, or a class for an expanded clone.

j_gene: TRBJ2-7; d_gene: .; v_gene: TRBV18; len: 14; abundance: .; CDR3nt: TGTGCCAGCTCACCACTGGGACACCCTACGAAGCAGTACTTC; CDR3aa: CASSPLGHPTKQYF
j_gene: TRBJ1-2; d_gene: .; v_gene: TRBV27; len: 15; abundance: .; CDR3nt: TGTGCCAGCAGACCCACCCCGACAGGCCCTTATGGCTACACCTTC; CDR3aa: CASRPTPTGPYGYTF
j_gene: TRBJ2-1; d_gene: TRBD2; v_gene: TRBV5-1; len: 16; abundance: .; CDR3nt: TGCGCCAGCAGCGGGGGACTAGCGGGAGGGTACAATGAGCAGTTCTTC; CDR3aa: CASSGGLAGGYNEQFF
j_gene: TRBJ2-5; d_gene: .; v_gene: TRBV5-1; len: 13; abundance: .; CDR3nt: TGCGCCAGCAGCTTGGGGGGGGAAGAGACCCAGTACTTC; CDR3aa: CASSLGGEETQYF
j_gene: TRBJ2-1; d_gene: TRBD2; v_gene: TRBV27; len: 14; abundance: .; CDR3nt: TGTGCCAGCAGTCCTAGCGGACCCTACAATGAGCAGTTCTTC; CDR3aa: CASSPSGPYNEQFF
j_gene: TRBJ2-3; d_gene: .; v_gene: TRBV5-4; len: 15; abundance: .; CDR3nt: TGTGCCAGCAGCTTGGCAGGAACCAGCACAGATACGCAGTATTTT; CDR3aa: CASSLAGTSTDTQYF
j_gene: TRBJ1-1; d_gene: .; v_gene: TRBV6-1; len: 17; abundance: .; CDR3nt: TGTGCCAGCAGTGGCCCCAACAGGGCGGCGGGGAACACTGAAGCTTTCTTT; CDR3aa: CASSGPNRAAGNTEAFF
j_gene: TRBJ2-1; d_gene: TRBD2; v_gene: TRBV5-1; len: 14; abundance: .; CDR3nt: TGCGCCAGCAGCTTGGCGGGACTAGTCAATGAGCAGTTCTTC; CDR3aa: CASSLAGLVNEQFF
j_gene: TRBJ1-5; d_gene: .; v_gene: TRBV19; len: 16; abundance: .; CDR3nt: TGTGCCAGTAGTATCAGGACCCTAGGGGGTAATCAGCCCCAGCATTTT; CDR3aa: CASSIRTLGGNQPQHF
j_gene: TRBJ2-1; d_gene: TRBD2; v_gene: TRBV2; len: 13; abundance: once; CDR3nt: TGTGCCAGCAGGAGGACTAGCATGGATGAGCAGTTCTTC; CDR3aa: CASRRTSMDEQFF
j_gene: TRBJ2-4; d_gene: TRBD1; v_gene: TRBV9; len: 16; abundance: .; CDR3nt: TGTGCCAGCAGCCCAGGACAGGGAGGACGGAAAAACATTCAGTACTTC; CDR3aa: CASSPGQGGRKNIQYF
j_gene: TRBJ1-2; d_gene: .; v_gene: TRBV6-6; len: 12; abundance: .; CDR3nt: TGTGCCAGCAGGACAGGTATCTATGGCTACACCTTC; CDR3aa: CASRTGIYGYTF
j_gene: TRBJ2-1; d_gene: TRBD2; v_gene: TRBV5-6; len: 15; abundance: .; CDR3nt: TGTGCCAGCAGCTTAGGACTAGCGAGGGTGAATGAGCAGTTCTTC; CDR3aa: CASSLGLARVNEQFF
j_gene: TRBJ1-1; d_gene: TRBD1; v_gene: TRBV5-1; len: 15; abundance: few; CDR3nt: TGCGCCAGCAGCTCACAGGGGATGGGGCCCACTGAAGCTTTCTTT; CDR3aa: CASSSQGMGPTEAFF
j_gene: TRBJ2-2; d_gene: TRBD1; v_gene: TRBV4-1; len: 16; abundance: .; CDR3nt: TGCGCCAGCAGCCCAAACTGGGGACAGGGGCCCGGGGAGCTGTTTTTT; CDR3aa: CASSPNWGQGPGELFF
j_gene: TRBJ2-2; d_gene: .; v_gene: TRBV10-1; len: 13; abundance: .; CDR3nt: TGCGCCAGCAGGGCTAGCTCCACCGGGGAGCTGTTTTTT; CDR3aa: CASRASSTGELFF
j_gene: TRBJ2-1; d_gene: TRBD2; v_gene: TRBV18; len: 16; abundance: .; CDR3nt: TGTGCCAGCTCACCAGCCTTAGCGGGAGGGGTAAGGGAGCAGTTCTTC; CDR3aa: CASSPALAGGVREQFF
j_gene: TRBJ1-2; d_gene: TRBD1; v_gene: TRBV7-4; len: 15; abundance: .; CDR3nt: TGTGCCAGCAGCTTCTCCACAGGGGTTAACTATGGCTACACCTTC; CDR3aa: CASSFSTGVNYGYTF
j_gene: TRBJ2-7; d_gene: TRBD2; v_gene: TRBV4-1; len: 15; abundance: .; CDR3nt: TGCGCCAGCAGCCAAGAAGCGGGGGGCCCGTACGAGCAGTACTTC; CDR3aa: CASSQEAGGPYEQYF
j_gene: TRBJ2-7; d_gene: TRBD2; v_gene: TRBV5-4; len: 15; abundance: .; CDR3nt: TGTGCCAGCAGCTCAAAAGCGGGGGGGCCGGGCGAGCAGTACTTC; CDR3aa: CASSSKAGGPGEQYF
j_gene: TRBJ1-1; d_gene: TRBD1; v_gene: TRBV27; len: 15; abundance: .; CDR3nt: TGTGCCAGCAGTTGGGGGCACAGGGGGAATGCTGAAGCTTTCTTT; CDR3aa: CASSWGHRGNAEAFF
j_gene: TRBJ1-5; d_gene: TRBD1; v_gene: TRBV2; len: 15; abundance: .; CDR3nt: TGTGCCAGCAGTGGAATAGGGACAGCTTATCAGCCCCAGCATTTT; CDR3aa: CASSGIGTAYQPQHF
j_gene: TRBJ1-1; d_gene: TRBD1; v_gene: TRBV10-3; len: 12; abundance: .; CDR3nt: TGTGCCATCAGCGCAGGGGGCACTGAAGCTTTCTTT; CDR3aa: CAISAGGTEAFF
j_gene: TRBJ2-3; d_gene: TRBD1; v_gene: TRBV5-1; len: 15; abundance: few; CDR3nt: TGCGCCAGCAGCTTGGTGACAGGGTACACAGATACGCAGTATTTT; CDR3aa: CASSLVTGYTDTQYF
j_gene: TRBJ2-3; d_gene: .; v_gene: TRBV11-2; len: 15; abundance: .; CDR3nt: TGTGCCAGCAGCTTCCTTGGGGGGGCGGCAGATACGCAGTATTTT; CDR3aa: CASSFLGGAADTQYF
j_gene: TRBJ2-1; d_gene: .; v_gene: TRBV2; len: 17; abundance: .; CDR3nt: TGTGCCAGCAGTGAAACTAGCCTCACAAGGTCCTACAATGAGCAGTTCTTC; CDR3aa: CASSETSLTRSYNEQFF
j_gene: TRBJ1-1; d_gene: TRBD1; v_gene: TRBV18; len: 13; abundance: .; CDR3nt: TGTGCCAGCTCAGCCGGGACAGGGGGCGAAGCTTTCTTT; CDR3aa: CASSAGTGGEAFF
j_gene: TRBJ1-5; d_gene: .; v_gene: TRBV6-1; len: 15; abundance: .; CDR3nt: TGTGCCAGCAGTGAAGTGGGGGCAGAGGATCAGCCCCAGCATTTT; CDR3aa: CASSEVGAEDQPQHF
j_gene: TRBJ1-4; d_gene: .; v_gene: TRBV15; len: 17; abundance: .; CDR3nt: TGTGCCACCGGAGTAGGGTGGGGCCCTGCAACTAATGAAAAACTGTTTTTT; CDR3aa: CATGVGWGPATNEKLFF
j_gene: TRBJ2-5; d_gene: .; v_gene: TRBV18; len: 15; abundance: once; CDR3nt: TGTGCCAGCTCAATGGGGCTGGCGGGGCCAGAGACCCAGTACTTC; CDR3aa: CASSMGLAGPETQYF
j_gene: TRBJ1-2; d_gene: TRBD1; v_gene: TRBV7-9; len: 17; abundance: .; CDR3nt: TGTGCCAGCAGCTTAGCCGGGACAGGGCGTTCTAACTATGGCTACACCTTC; CDR3aa: CASSLAGTGRSNYGYTF
j_gene: TRBJ2-7; d_gene: TRBD2; v_gene: TRBV5-1; len: 13; abundance: .; CDR3nt: TGCGCCAGCAGCCCGGGGGGGCGGGACGAGCAGTACTTC; CDR3aa: CASSPGGRDEQYF
j_gene: TRBJ2-3; d_gene: .; v_gene: TRBV1; len: 13; abundance: once; CDR3nt: TGCACCAGCAGCCGACTAGCAAGAGATACGCAGTATTTT; CDR3aa: CTSSRLARDTQYF
j_gene: TRBJ2-2; d_gene: .; v_gene: TRBV19; len: 15; abundance: .; CDR3nt: TGTGCCAGTACCCTGGACTGGGAGAACACCGGGGAGCTGTTTTTT; CDR3aa: CASTLDWENTGELFF
j_gene: TRBJ2-1; d_gene: .; v_gene: TRBV7-3; len: 13; abundance: .; CDR3nt: TGTGCCAGCAGCCCCCTGGGGAGGAATGAGCAGTTCTTC; CDR3aa: CASSPLGRNEQFF
j_gene: TRBJ2-4; d_gene: TRBD2; v_gene: TRBV7-2; len: 17; abundance: .; CDR3nt: TGTGCCAGCAGTCCGTGGGATAGCGGGGTAGCCAAAAACATTCAGTACTTC; CDR3aa: CASSPWDSGVAKNIQYF
j_gene: TRBJ2-5; d_gene: TRBD2; v_gene: TRBV5-4; len: 15; abundance: .; CDR3nt: TGTGCCAGCAGCTTGGCGGGGGGTCTAGGAGAGACCCAGTACTTC; CDR3aa: CASSLAGGLGETQYF
j_gene: TRBJ2-7; d_gene: TRBD2; v_gene: TRBV5-1; len: 12; abundance: .; CDR3nt: TGCGCCAGCAGCTTGTCGGGGGGCGAGCAGTACTTC; CDR3aa: CASSLSGGEQYF
j_gene: TRBJ1-2; d_gene: .; v_gene: TRBV11-2; len: 15; abundance: .; CDR3nt: TGTGCCAGCAGCTCCGTCAGGGGAGAGTTCTATGGCTACACCTTC; CDR3aa: CASSSVRGEFYGYTF
j_gene: TRBJ1-4; d_gene: TRBD1; v_gene: TRBV18; len: 16; abundance: once; CDR3nt: TGTGCCAGCTCACCTCAGGGGACAGATGATTTTGAAAAACTGTTTTTT; CDR3aa: CASSPQGTDDFEKLFF
j_gene: TRBJ1-5; d_gene: .; v_gene: TRBV11-2; len: 14; abundance: .; CDR3nt: TGTGCCAGCAGCTTGCGGGGGGAGAGGCAGCCCCAGCATTTT; CDR3aa: CASSLRGERQPQHF
j_gene: TRBJ2-2; d_gene: TRBD1; v_gene: TRBV6-5; len: 12; abundance: few; CDR3nt: TGTGCCCGACAGGGAAAATCCGGGGAGCTGTTTTTT; CDR3aa: CARQGKSGELFF
j_gene: TRBJ2-3; d_gene: .; v_gene: TRBV12-1; len: 17; abundance: few; CDR3nt: TGTGCCAGCAGCTTGCCCCCTCTAGCGGGGGGGCAAGATACGCAGTATTTT; CDR3aa: CASSLPPLAGGQDTQYF
j_gene: TRBJ2-1; d_gene: TRBD2; v_gene: TRBV5-6; len: 15; abundance: .; CDR3nt: TGTGCCAGCAGCTTCGGGGGGGGCTCCTACAATGAGCAGTTCTTC; CDR3aa: CASSFGGGSYNEQFF
j_gene: TRBJ1-6; d_gene: .; v_gene: TRBV6-1; len: 14; abundance: once; CDR3nt: TGTGCCAGCACCCAACAGGGTCATAATTCACCCCTCCACTTT; CDR3aa: CASTQQGHNSPLHF
j_gene: TRBJ2-1; d_gene: TRBD2; v_gene: TRBV28; len: 16; abundance: .; CDR3nt: TGTGCCAGCAGTTCCCGACTAGCGGAGAACTACAATGAGCAGTTCTTC; CDR3aa: CASSSRLAENYNEQFF
j_gene: TRBJ2-7; d_gene: TRBD2; v_gene: TRBV6-5; len: 15; abundance: .; CDR3nt: TGTGCCAGCAGGTCTACTAGCGGGAAAACCTACGAGCAGTACTTC; CDR3aa: CASRSTSGKTYEQYF
j_gene: TRBJ1-2; d_gene: .; v_gene: TRBV7-8; len: 14; abundance: .; CDR3nt: TGTGCCAGCAAACAAGAGGGTATTCTCTATGGCTACACCTTC; CDR3aa: CASKQEGILYGYTF
j_gene: TRBJ1-2; d_gene: TRBD1; v_gene: TRBV19; len: 13; abundance: .; CDR3nt: TGTGCCGCCGGGACAGGGGGTTTCTATGGCTACACCTTC; CDR3aa: CAAGTGGFYGYTF
j_gene: TRBJ2-1; d_gene: TRBD2; v_gene: TRBV7-8; len: 17; abundance: .; CDR3nt: TGTGCCAGCAGCTGGGTCCCGCGGGGGGGAACCTACAATGAGCAGTTCTTC; CDR3aa: CASSWVPRGGTYNEQFF
j_gene: TRBJ2-7; d_gene: TRBD2; v_gene: TRBV11-2; len: 13; abundance: .; CDR3nt: TGTGCCAGCAGCTGGACTAGCTCCTACGAGCAGTACTTC; CDR3aa: CASSWTSSYEQYF
j_gene: TRBJ1-5; d_gene: .; v_gene: TRBV5-1; len: 14; abundance: .; CDR3nt: TGCGCCAGCAGCTTGGGGCCCTCGGGGCAGCCCCAGCATTTT; CDR3aa: CASSLGPSGQPQHF
j_gene: TRBJ2-7; d_gene: .; v_gene: TRBV27; len: 15; abundance: .; CDR3nt: TGTGCCAGCAGTTTCGTCAGGGGTGGTTCCTACGAGCAGTACTTC; CDR3aa: CASSFVRGGSYEQYF
j_gene: TRBJ1-2; d_gene: TRBD1; v_gene: TRBV11-3; len: 17; abundance: once; CDR3nt: TGTGCCAGCAGCTTCTCGACAGGACAGGGGACAAACTATGGCTACACCTTC; CDR3aa: CASSFSTGQGTNYGYTF
j_gene: TRBJ1-2; d_gene: .; v_gene: TRBV19; len: 12; abundance: .; CDR3nt: TGTGCCAGTAGTAGAGGGGAGGGCGGCTACACCTTC; CDR3aa: CASSRGEGGYTF
j_gene: TRBJ1-5; d_gene: .; v_gene: TRBV2; len: 13; abundance: .; CDR3nt: TGTGCCATCGAGCAGGGAGGAGGTCAGCCCCAGCATTTT; CDR3aa: CAIEQGGGQPQHF
j_gene: TRBJ2-7; d_gene: .; v_gene: TRBV11-1; len: 14; abundance: .; CDR3nt: TGTGCCAGCAGCTCCCAAAAGACAGGTTCCGAGCAGTACTTC; CDR3aa: CASSSQKTGSEQYF
j_gene: TRBJ1-5; d_gene: TRBD1; v_gene: TRBV29-1; len: 15; abundance: .; CDR3nt: TGCAGCGTTGCCCTTGGGACAGGGTCCAATCAGCCCCAGCATTTT; CDR3aa: CSVALGTGSNQPQHF
j_gene: TRBJ1-5; d_gene: TRBD1; v_gene: TRBV14; len: 14; abundance: .; CDR3nt: TGTGCCAGCAGCCACACAGGGGGAGGTCAGCCCCAGCATTTT; CDR3aa: CASSHTGGGQPQHF
j_gene: TRBJ1-3; d_gene: .; v_gene: TRBV5-1; len: 14; abundance: .; CDR3nt: TGCGCCAGCAGCTTCGGGAGCTCTGGAAACACCATATATTTT; CDR3aa: CASSFGSSGNTIYF